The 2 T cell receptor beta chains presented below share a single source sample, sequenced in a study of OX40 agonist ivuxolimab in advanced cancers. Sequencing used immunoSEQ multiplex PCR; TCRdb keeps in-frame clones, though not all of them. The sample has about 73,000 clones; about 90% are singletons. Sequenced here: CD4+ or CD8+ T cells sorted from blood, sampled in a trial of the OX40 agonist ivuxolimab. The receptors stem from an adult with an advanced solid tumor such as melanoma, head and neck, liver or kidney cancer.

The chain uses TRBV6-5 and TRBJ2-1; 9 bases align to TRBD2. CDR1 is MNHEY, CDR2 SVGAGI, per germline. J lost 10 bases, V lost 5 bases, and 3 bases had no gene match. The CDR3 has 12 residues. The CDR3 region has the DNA TGTGCCAGCAGTGCAACTAGCGGGGAGCAGTTCTTC. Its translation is CASSATSGEQFF.

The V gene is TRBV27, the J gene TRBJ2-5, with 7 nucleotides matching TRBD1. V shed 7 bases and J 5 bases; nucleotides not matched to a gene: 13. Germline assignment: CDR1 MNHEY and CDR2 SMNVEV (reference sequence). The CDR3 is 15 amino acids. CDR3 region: CASTSLQGEWETQYF. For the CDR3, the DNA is TGTGCCAGCACCTCACTCCAGGGGGAGTGGGAGACCCAGTACTTC.